This record covers a single T cell receptor beta chain. The entry originates in a study of control samples from healthy donors and cancer patients. The CDR3 sequence is 15 residues long. The repertoire was sequenced with immunoSEQ multiplex PCR; TCRdb's copy has only in-frame clones and lacks some. The sample includes approximately 65,000 clones, 85% to 90% seen only once; the top ten take over 15%. This TCR was recovered from a man aged 60 to 69 with lung cancer. The genes are TRBV21-1 and TRBJ1-2. TRBV21-1 is flagged as a pseudogene. Source material: PBMCs. The CDR3 DNA follows: TGTGCCAGCAGCAAAGTGGGGGACGCTAACTATGGCTACACCTTC. Translation: CASSKVGDANYGYTF.